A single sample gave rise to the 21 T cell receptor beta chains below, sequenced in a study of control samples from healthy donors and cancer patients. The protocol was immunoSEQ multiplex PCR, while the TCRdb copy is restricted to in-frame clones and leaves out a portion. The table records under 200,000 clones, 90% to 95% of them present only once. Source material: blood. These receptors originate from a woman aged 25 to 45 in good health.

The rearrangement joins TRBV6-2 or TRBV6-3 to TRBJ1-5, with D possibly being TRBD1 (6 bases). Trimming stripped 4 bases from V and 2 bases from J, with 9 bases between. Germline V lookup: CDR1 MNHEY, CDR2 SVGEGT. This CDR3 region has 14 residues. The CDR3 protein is CASSSRTGNQPQHF. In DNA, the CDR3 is TGTGCCAGCAGTTCCCGGACAGGCAATCAGCCCCAGCATTTT.

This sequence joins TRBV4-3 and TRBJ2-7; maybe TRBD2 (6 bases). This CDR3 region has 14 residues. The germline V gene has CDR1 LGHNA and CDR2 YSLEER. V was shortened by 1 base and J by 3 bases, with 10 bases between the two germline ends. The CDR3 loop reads CASSQATGSYEQYF. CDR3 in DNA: TGCGCCAGCAGCCAAGCGACCGGGAGCTACGAGCAGTACTTC.

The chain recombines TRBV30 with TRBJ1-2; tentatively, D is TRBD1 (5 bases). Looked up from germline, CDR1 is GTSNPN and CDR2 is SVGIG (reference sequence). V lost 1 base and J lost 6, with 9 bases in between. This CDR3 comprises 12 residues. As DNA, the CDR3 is TGTGCCTGGAGTGGGGGGGAGGATGGCTACACCTTC. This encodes CAWSGGEDGYTF.

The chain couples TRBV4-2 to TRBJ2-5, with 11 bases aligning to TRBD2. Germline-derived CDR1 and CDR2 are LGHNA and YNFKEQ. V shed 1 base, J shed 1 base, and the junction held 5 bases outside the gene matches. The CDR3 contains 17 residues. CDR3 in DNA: TGTGCCAGCAGCCAAGTGCCTAGCGGGGGGCCCCAAGAGACCCAGTACTTC. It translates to CASSQVPSGGPQETQYF.

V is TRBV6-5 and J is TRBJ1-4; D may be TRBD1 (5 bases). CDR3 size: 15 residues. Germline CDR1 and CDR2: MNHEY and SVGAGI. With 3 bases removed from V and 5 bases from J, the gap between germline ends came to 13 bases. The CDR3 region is CASSYGTARNEKLFF. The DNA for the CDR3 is TGTGCCAGCAGTTATGGGACGGCCCGGAATGAAAAACTGTTTTTT.

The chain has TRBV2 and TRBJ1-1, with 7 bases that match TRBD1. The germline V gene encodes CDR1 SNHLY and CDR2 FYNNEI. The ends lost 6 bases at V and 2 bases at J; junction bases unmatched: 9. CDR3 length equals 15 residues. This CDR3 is CASSAQGLENTEAFF. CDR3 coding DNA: TGTGCCAGCAGCGCACAGGGGTTGGAAAACACTGAAGCTTTCTTT. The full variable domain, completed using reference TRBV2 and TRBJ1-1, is EPEVTQTPSHQVTQMGQEVILRCVPISNHLYFYWYRQILGQKVEFLVSFYNNEISEKSEIFDDQFSVERPDGSNFTLKIRSTKLEDSAMYFCASSAQGLENTEAFFGQGTRLTVV.

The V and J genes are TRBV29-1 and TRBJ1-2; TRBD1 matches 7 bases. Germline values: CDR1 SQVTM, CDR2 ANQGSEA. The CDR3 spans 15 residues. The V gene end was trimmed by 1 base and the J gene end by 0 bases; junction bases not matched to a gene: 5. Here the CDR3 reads CSVEVMDRTNYGYTF. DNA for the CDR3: TGCAGCGTTGAAGTTATGGACAGGACTAACTATGGCTACACCTTC.

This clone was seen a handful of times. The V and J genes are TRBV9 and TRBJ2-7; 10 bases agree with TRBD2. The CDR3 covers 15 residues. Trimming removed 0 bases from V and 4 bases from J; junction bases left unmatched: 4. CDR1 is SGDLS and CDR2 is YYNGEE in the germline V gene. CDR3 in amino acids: CASSVELAGPYEQYF. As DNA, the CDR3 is TGTGCCAGCAGCGTAGAACTAGCGGGACCTTACGAGCAGTACTTC.

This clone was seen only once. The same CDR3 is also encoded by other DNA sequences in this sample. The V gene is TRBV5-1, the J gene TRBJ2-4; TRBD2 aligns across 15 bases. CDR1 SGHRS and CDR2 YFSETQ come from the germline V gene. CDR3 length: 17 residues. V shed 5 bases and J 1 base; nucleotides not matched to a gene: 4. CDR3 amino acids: CASSYGTSGRAKNIQYF. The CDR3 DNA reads TGCGCCAGCAGTTATGGGACTAGCGGGAGGGCCAAAAACATTCAGTACTTC.

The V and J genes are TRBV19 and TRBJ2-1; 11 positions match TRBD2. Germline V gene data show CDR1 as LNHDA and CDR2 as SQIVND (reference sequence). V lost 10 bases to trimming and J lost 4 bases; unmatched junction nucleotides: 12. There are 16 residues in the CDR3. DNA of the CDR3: TGTGCCACCAAGATAGCGGGAGGGCCCTTGTACAATGAGCAGTTCTTC. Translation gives CATKIAGGPLYNEQFF.

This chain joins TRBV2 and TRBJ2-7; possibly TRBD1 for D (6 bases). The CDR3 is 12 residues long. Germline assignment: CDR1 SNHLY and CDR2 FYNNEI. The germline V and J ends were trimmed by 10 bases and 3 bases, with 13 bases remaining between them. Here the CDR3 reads CATRQGGYEQYF. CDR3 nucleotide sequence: TGTGCCACGAGACAAGGGGGCTACGAGCAGTACTTC.

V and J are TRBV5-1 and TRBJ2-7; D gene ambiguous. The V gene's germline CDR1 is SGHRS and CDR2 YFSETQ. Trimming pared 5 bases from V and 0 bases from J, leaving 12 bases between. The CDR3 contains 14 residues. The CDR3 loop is CASRSQSSSYEQYF. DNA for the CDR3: TGCGCCAGCAGGTCCCAATCGAGCTCCTACGAGCAGTACTTC. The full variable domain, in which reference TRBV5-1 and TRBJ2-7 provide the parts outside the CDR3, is KAGVTQTPRYLIKTRGQQVTLSCSPISGHRSVSWYQQTPGQGLQFLFEYFSETQRNKGNFPGRFSGRQFSNSRSEMNVSTLELGDSALYLCASRSQSSSYEQYFGPGTRLTVT.

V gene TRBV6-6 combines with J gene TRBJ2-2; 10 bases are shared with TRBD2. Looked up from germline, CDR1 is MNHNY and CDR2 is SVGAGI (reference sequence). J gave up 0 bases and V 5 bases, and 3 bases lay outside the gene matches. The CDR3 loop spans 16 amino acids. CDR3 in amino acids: CASSPGLATNTGELFF. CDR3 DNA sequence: TGTGCCAGCAGTCCGGGACTAGCGACGAACACCGGGGAGCTGTTTTTT.

CDR3 sequence (DNA): TGTGCCAGCAGACAGTCCTCTGGAAACACCATATATTTT. As protein: CASRQSSGNTIYF. V is TRBV2 and J is TRBJ1-3; D is ambiguous. Germline values: CDR1 SNHLY, CDR2 FYNNEI. The CDR3 totals 13 residues. Trimming removed 6 bases at V and 0 bases at J, with 6 bases between.

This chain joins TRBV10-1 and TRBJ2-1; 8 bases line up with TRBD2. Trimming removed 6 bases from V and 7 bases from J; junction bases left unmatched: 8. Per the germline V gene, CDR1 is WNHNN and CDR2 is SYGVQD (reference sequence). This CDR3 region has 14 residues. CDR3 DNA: TGCGCCAGCAGGAGTAGCGGGGAAGGTAATGAGCAGTTCTTC. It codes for CASRSSGEGNEQFF.

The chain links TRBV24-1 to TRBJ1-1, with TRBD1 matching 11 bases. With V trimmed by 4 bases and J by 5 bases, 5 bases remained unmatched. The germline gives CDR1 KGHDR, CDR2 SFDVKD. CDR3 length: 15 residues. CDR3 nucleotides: TGTGCCACCAGTGACCCGGGACAGGGGGAAACTGAAGCTTTCTTT. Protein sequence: CATSDPGQGETEAFF.

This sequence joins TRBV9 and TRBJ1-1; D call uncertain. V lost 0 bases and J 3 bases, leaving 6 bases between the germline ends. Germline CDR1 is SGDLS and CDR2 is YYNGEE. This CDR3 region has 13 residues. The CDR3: CASSVAQDTEAFF. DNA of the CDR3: TGTGCCAGCAGCGTAGCCCAAGACACTGAAGCTTTCTTT. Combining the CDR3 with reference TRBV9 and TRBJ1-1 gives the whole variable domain DSGVTQTPKHLITATGQRVTLRCSPRSGDLSVYWYQQSLDQGLQFLIQYYNGEERAKGNILERFSAQQFPDLHSELNLSSLELGDSALYFCASSVAQDTEAFFGQGTRLTVV.

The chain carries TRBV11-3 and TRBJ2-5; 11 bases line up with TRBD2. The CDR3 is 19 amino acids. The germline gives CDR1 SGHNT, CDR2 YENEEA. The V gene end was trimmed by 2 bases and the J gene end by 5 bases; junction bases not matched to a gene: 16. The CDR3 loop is CASSLPGDDIAGGPETQYF. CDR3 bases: TGTGCCAGCAGCTTACCAGGGGATGACATAGCGGGGGGGCCGGAGACCCAGTACTTC. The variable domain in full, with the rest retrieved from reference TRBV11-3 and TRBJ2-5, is EAGVVQSPRYKIIEKKQPVAFWCNPISGHNTLYWYLQNLGQGPELLIRYENEEAVDDSQLPKDRFSAERLKGVDSTLKIQPAELGDSAVYLCASSLPGDDIAGGPETQYFGPGTRLLVL.

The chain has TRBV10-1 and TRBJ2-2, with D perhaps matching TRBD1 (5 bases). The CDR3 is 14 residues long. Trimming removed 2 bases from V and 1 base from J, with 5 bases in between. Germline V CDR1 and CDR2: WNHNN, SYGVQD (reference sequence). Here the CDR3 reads CASSEGQNTGELFF. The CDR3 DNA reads TGCGCCAGCAGTGAGGGACAGAACACCGGGGAGCTGTTTTTT.

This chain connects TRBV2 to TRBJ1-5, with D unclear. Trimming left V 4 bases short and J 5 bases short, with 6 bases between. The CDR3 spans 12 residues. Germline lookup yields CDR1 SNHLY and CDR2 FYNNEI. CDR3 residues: CASSGEDQPQHF. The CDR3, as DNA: TGTGCCAGCAGTGGAGAGGATCAGCCCCAGCATTTT.

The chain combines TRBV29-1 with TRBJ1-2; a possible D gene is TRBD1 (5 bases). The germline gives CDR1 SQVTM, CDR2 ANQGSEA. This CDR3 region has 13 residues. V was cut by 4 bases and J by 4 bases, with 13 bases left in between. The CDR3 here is CSVVLQGSYGYTF. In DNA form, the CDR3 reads TGCAGCGTTGTACTCCAGGGATCCTATGGCTACACCTTC.